The entry below describes one T cell receptor (beta chain). No antigen is known for it. The assay was carried out at the deep level. TCRdb keeps only in-frame clones here, not all; method: immunoSEQ multiplex PCR. The sample includes around 1.4 million clones, about 98.5% of them seen just once. This sample stems from a study of shared clonotypes between healthy human individuals. Turning to the study itself: A couple of women and three men aged 18 to 49 made up the donors. CD4 naive and CD4 memory each took three plates per donor, while CD8 naive took two and CD8 memory one.

Trimming took off 6 bases at V and 4 bases at J, with 18 bases between the two ends. This CDR3 comprises 15 residues. CDR1 and CDR2 (germline): MNHNY, SVGAGI (reference sequence). Overall study results and limits: Generally, estimated richness proved larger in naive subsets than it did in memory subsets.

This chain joins TRBV6-6 and TRBJ1-1, with unresolved D. Sample: naive CD4+ T cells sorted from blood. Subset reported: CD45RA+ positively selected. The receptor comes from a young man in good health. As DNA, the CDR3 is TGTGCCAGCAGACCCACCACTAGTTACCGCACTGAAGCTTTCTTT. It specifies CASRPTTSYRTEAFF.